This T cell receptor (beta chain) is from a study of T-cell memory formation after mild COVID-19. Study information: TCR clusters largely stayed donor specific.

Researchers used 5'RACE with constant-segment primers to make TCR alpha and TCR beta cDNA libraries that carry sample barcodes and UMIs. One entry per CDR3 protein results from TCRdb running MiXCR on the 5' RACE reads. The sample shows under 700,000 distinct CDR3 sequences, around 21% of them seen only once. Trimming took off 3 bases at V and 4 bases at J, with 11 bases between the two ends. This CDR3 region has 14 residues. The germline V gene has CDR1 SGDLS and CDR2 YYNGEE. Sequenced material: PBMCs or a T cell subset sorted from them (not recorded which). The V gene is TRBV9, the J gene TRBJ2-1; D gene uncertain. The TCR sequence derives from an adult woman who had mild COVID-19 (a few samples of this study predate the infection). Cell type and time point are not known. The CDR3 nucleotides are TGTGCCAGCAGCGACCTACAGAGTTACAATGAGCAGTTCTTC. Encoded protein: CASSDLQSYNEQFF.